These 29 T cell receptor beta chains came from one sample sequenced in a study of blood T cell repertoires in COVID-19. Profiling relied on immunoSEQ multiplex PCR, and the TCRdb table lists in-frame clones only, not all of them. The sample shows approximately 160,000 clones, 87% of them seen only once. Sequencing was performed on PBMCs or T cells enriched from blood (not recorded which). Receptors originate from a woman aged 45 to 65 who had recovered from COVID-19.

This CDR3 reads CASSHPSGRNYNEQFF. In nucleotides, the CDR3 is TGTGCCAGCTCACACCCTAGCGGGAGAAACTACAATGAGCAGTTCTTC. V usage is TRBV18 and J usage is TRBJ2-1; 10 positions match TRBD2. The CDR3 is 16 amino acids. The germline gives CDR1 KGHSH, CDR2 LQKENI. The V gene end was trimmed by 4 bases and the J gene end by 3 bases; junction bases not matched to a gene: 6. The full variable domain, with the rest looked up from reference TRBV18 and TRBJ2-1, is NAGVMQNPRHLVRRRGQEARLRCSPMKGHSHVYWYRQLPEEGLKFMVYLQKENIIDESGMPKERFSAEFPKEGPSILRIQQVVRGDSAAYFCASSHPSGRNYNEQFFGPGTRLTVL.

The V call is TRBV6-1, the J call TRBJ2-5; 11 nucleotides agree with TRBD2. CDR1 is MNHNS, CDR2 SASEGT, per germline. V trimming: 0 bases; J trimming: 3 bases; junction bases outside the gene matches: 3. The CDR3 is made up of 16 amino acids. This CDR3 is CASSEATSGVKETQYF. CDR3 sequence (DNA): TGTGCCAGCAGTGAAGCGACTAGCGGGGTGAAAGAGACCCAGTACTTC.

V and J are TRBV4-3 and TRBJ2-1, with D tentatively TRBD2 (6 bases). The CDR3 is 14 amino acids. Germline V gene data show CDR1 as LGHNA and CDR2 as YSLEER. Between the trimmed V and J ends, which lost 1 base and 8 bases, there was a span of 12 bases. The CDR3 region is CASSQGSREYEQFF. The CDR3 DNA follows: TGCGCCAGCAGCCAAGGTAGCCGGGAGTATGAGCAGTTCTTC.

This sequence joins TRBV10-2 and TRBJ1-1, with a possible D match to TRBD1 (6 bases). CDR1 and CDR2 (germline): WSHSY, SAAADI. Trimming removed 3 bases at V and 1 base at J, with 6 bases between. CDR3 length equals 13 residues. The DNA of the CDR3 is TGCGCCAGCAGTGACAGGGGGAACACTGAAGCTTTCTTT. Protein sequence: CASSDRGNTEAFF.

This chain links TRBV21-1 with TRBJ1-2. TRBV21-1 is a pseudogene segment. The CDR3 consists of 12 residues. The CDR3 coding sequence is TGTGCCAGCCCAGGGAGGGCCTATGGCTACACCTTC. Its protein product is CASPGRAYGYTF.

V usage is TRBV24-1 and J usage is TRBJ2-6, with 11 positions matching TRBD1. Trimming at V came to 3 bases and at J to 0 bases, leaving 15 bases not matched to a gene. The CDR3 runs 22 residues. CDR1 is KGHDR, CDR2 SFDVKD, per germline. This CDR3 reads CATSDHLGQGASSGSGANVLTF. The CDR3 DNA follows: TGTGCCACCAGTGATCACCTCGGACAGGGGGCTTCGAGTGGCTCTGGGGCCAACGTCCTGACTTTC.

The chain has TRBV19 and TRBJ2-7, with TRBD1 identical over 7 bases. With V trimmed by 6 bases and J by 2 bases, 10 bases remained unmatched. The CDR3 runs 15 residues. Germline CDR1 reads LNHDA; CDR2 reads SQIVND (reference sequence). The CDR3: CASSLTPGTAYEQYF. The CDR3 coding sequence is TGTGCCAGTAGCCTTACCCCCGGGACAGCCTACGAGCAGTACTTC.

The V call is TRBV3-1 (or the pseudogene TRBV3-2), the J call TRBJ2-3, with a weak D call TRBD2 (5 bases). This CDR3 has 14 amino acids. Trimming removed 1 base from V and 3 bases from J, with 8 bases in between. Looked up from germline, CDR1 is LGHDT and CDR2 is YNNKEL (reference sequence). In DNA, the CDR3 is TGTGCCAGCAGCCAAGCGAGGGATACAGATACGCAGTATTTT. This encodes CASSQARDTDTQYF.

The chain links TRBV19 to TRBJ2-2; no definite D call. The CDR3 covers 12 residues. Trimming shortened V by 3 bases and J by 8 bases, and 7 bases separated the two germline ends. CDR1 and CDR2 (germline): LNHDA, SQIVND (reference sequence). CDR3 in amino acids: CASSISPGELFF. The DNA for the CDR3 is TGTGCCAGTAGTATCTCTCCTGGGGAGCTGTTTTTT.

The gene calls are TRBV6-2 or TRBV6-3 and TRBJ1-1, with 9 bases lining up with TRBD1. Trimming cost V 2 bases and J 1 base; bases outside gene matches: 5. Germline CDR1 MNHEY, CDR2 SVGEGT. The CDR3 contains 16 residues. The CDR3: CASSYRGTGRNTEAFF. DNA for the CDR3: TGTGCCAGCAGTTACAGGGGGACAGGGAGGAACACTGAAGCTTTCTTT.

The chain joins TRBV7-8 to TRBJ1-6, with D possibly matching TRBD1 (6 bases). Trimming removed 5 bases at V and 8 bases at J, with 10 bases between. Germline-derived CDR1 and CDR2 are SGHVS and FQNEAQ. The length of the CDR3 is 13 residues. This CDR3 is CASSIQGDSPLHF. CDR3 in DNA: TGTGCCAGCAGCATACAGGGAGATTCACCCCTCCACTTT. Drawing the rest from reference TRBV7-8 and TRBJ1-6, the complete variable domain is GAGVSQSPRYKVAKRGQDVALRCDPISGHVSLFWYQQALGQGPEFLTYFQNEAQLDKSGLPSDRFFAERPEGSVSTLKIQRTQQEDSAVYLCASSIQGDSPLHFGNGTRLTVT.

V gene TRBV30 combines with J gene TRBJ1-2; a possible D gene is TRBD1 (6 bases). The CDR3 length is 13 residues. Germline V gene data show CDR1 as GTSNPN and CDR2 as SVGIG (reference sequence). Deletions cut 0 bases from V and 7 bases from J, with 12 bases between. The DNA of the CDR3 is TGTGCCTGGAGTGTACAGCCAGGGGCTGGCTACACCTTC. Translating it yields CAWSVQPGAGYTF.

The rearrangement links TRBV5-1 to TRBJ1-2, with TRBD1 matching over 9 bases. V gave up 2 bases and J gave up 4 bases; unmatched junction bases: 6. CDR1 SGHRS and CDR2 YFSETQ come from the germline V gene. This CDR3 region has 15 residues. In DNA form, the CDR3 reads TGCGCCAGCAGCTTTACAGGGGGCGCGGGCTATGGCTACACCTTC. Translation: CASSFTGGAGYGYTF.

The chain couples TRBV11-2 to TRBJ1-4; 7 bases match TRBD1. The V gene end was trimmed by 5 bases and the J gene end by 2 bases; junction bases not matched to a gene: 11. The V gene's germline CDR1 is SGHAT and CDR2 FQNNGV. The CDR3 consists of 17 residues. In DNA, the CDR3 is TGTGCCAGCAGCCAAACAGGGGCGAAACTGACTAATGAAAAACTGTTTTTT. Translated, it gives CASSQTGAKLTNEKLFF.

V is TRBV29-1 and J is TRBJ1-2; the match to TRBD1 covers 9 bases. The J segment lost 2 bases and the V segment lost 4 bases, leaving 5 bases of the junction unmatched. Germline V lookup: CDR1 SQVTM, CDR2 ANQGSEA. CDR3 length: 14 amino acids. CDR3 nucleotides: TGCAGCGTTGCTTTGACAGGGGGGAACTATGGCTACACCTTC. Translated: CSVALTGGNYGYTF.

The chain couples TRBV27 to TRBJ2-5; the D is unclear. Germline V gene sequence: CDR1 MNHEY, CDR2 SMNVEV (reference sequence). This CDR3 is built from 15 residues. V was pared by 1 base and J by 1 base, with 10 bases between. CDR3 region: CASSLFGHLQETQYF. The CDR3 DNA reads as TGTGCCAGCAGTTTATTTGGCCACCTCCAAGAGACCCAGTACTTC.

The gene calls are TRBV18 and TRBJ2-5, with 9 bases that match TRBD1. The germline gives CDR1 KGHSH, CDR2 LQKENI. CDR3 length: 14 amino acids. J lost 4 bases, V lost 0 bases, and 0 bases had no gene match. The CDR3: CASSPPGQGETQYF. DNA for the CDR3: TGTGCCAGCTCACCACCGGGACAGGGAGAGACCCAGTACTTC. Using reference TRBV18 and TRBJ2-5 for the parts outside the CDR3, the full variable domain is NAGVMQNPRHLVRRRGQEARLRCSPMKGHSHVYWYRQLPEEGLKFMVYLQKENIIDESGMPKERFSAEFPKEGPSILRIQQVVRGDSAAYFCASSPPGQGETQYFGPGTRLLVL.

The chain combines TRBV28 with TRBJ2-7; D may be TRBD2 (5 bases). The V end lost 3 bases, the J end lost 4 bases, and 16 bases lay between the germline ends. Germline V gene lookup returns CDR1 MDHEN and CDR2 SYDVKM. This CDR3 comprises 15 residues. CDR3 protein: CASSFENGMNYEQYF. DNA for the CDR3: TGTGCCAGCAGTTTCGAGAACGGGATGAATTACGAGCAGTACTTC.

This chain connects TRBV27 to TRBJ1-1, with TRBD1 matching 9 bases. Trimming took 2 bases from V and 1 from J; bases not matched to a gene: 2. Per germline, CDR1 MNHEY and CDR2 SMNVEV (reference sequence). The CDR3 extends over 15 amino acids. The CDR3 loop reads CASSLRTGENTEAFF. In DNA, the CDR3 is TGTGCCAGCAGTTTAAGGACAGGGGAGAACACTGAAGCTTTCTTT.

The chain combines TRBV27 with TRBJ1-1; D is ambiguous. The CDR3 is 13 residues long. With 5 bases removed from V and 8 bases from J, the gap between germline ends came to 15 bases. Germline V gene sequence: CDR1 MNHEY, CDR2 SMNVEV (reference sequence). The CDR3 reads CASSPISPVEAFF. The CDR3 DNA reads TGTGCCAGCAGTCCTATATCACCGGTCGAAGCTTTCTTT.

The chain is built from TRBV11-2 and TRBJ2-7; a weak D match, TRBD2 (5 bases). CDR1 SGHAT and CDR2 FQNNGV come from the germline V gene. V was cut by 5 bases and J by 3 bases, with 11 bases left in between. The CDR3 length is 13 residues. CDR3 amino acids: CASSPRRDYEQYF. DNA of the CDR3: TGTGCCAGCAGCCCCCGACGGGACTACGAGCAGTACTTC.

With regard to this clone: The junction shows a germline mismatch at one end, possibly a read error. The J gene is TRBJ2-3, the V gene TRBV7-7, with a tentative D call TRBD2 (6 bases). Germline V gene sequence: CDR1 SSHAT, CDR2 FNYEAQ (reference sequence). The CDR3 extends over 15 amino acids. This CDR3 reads CASSLEFGTPATQYF. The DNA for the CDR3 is TGTGCTAGCAGCTTAGAATTTGGGACTCCCGCTACGCAGTATTTT. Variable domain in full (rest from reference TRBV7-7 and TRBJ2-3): GAGVSQSPRYKVTKRGQDVTLRCDPISSHATLYWYQQALGQGPEFLTYFNYEAQPDKSGLPSDRFSAERPEGSISTLTIQRTEQRDSAMYRCASSLEFGTPATQYFGPGTRLTVL.

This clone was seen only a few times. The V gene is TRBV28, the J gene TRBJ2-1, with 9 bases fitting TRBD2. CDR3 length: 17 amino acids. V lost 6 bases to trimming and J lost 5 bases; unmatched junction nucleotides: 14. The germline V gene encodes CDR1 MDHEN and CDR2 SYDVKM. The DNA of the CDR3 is TGTGCCAGCAGCCTCTTCGGGAGCGGGGGGATGAACAATGAGCAGTTCTTC. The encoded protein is CASSLFGSGGMNNEQFF.

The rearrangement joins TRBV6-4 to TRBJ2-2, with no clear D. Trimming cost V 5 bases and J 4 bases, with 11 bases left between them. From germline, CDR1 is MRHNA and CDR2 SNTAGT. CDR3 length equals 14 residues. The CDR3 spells CASSLSESTGELFF. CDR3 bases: TGTGCCAGCAGTCTGAGCGAGAGCACCGGGGAGCTGTTTTTT.

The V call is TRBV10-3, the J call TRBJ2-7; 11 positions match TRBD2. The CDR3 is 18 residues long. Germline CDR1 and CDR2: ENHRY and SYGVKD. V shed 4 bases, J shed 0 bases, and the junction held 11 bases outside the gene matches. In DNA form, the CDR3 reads TGTGCCATCAGTGGAACTAGCGGGAGTTCGGGGCTCTCCTACGAGCAGTACTTC. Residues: CAISGTSGSSGLSYEQYF.

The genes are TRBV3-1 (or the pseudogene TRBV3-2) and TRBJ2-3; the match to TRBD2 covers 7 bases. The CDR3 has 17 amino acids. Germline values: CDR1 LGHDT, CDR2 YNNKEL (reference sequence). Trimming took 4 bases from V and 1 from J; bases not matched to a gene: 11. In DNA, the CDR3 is TGTGCCAGCAGCCGCGTTGGAGGGGAGGGAGGCACAGATACGCAGTATTTT. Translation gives CASSRVGGEGGTDTQYF.

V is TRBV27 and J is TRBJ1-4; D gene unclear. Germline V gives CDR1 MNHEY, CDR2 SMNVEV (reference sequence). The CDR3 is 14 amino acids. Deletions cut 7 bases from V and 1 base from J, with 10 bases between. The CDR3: CASKTGETNEKLFF. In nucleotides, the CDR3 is TGTGCCAGCAAGACCGGGGAAACTAATGAAAAACTGTTTTTT.

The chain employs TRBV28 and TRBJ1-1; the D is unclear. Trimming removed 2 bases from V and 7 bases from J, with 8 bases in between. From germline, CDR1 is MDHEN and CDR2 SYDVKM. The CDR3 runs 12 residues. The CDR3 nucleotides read TGTGCCAGCAGTTTACTTACAAATGAAGCTTTCTTT. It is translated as CASSLLTNEAFF.

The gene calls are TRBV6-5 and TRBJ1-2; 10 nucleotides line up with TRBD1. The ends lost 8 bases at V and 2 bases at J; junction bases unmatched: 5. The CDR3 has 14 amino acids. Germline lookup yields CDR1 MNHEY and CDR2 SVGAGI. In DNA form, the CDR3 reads TGTGCCAGCTCCCGGGGACAGGGGAACTATGGCTACACCTTC. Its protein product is CASSRGQGNYGYTF.